This note documents a single T cell receptor (beta chain) sequence. No antigen is known for it. These data originate in a study of shared clonotypes between healthy human individuals. Across the study: Donors had three CD4 naive, three CD4 memory, two CD8 naive and one CD8 memory plate apiece. General study points: Naive subsets usually exceeded memory subsets in estimated richness.

Repertoires were generated with immunoSEQ multiplex PCR, while TCRdb's copy carries only in-frame clones and drops some. The repertoire holds about 1 million clones, with around four fifths as singletons. The V gene lost 3 bases and the J gene lost 0 bases, with 12 bases spanning the gap. Germline V CDR1 and CDR2: SGHVS, FQNEAQ. This CDR3 comprises 15 residues. The chain carries TRBV7-8 and TRBJ2-7, with D possibly TRBD1 on 5 matching bases. The specimen sequenced was memory CD4+ T cells sorted from blood. Subset here: CD45RA-negative fraction. The clonotype was recovered from a man between 18 and 35 years old in good health. CDR3 coding DNA: TGTGCCAGCAGCTTTACAGGAACAAGCTCCTACGAGCAGTACTTC. It encodes CASSFTGTSSYEQYF.